These 19 T cell receptor beta chains originate from one sample sequenced in a study of T cell responses to AZD1222 COVID-19 vaccine. Only in-frame clones appear in the TCRdb table, and some are missing; sequencing was by immunoSEQ multiplex PCR. The sample has 120,000 or so clones; roughly 89% are singletons. This material consisted of peripheral blood, taken 28 days after the second AZD1222 dose. Receptor source: an adult who received the AZD1222 COVID-19 vaccine.

V gene TRBV15 combines with J gene TRBJ2-3; D is ambiguous. V lost 3 bases, J lost 2 bases, and 12 bases lay in between. The CDR3 contains 15 residues. CDR1 and CDR2 from the germline V gene are LNHNV and YYDKDF (reference sequence). The CDR3 reads CATSRGMGDTDTQYF. In nucleotides, the CDR3 is TGTGCCACCAGCAGGGGGATGGGCGACACAGATACGCAGTATTTT.

The chain couples TRBV10-3 to TRBJ1-4; no clear D gene. CDR3 length: 19 amino acids. Trimming left V 2 bases short and J 8 bases short, with 27 bases between. Germline-derived CDR1 and CDR2 are ENHRY and SYGVKD. CDR3 DNA sequence: TGTGCCATCAGTGAGGAAGGCAGGAGAAGTCTCAGGTTGGAAGAAAAACTGTTTTTT. This encodes CAISEEGRRSLRLEEKLFF.

J is TRBJ2-7 and V is TRBV10-3; 10 nucleotides match TRBD2. The J segment lost 5 bases and the V segment lost 8 bases, leaving 6 bases of the junction unmatched. CDR3 size: 13 residues. CDR1 and CDR2 from the germline V gene are ENHRY and SYGVKD. CDR3 sequence reads: CAILLAGSHEQYF. The CDR3 DNA follows: TGTGCCATCCTACTAGCGGGGAGTCACGAGCAGTACTTC.

This rearrangement joins TRBV13 to TRBJ2-7, with D unclear. The CDR3 length is 15 residues. V was pared by 1 base and J by 2 bases, with 12 bases between. In germline, CDR1 is PRHDT, CDR2 FYEKMQ (reference sequence). Written as DNA, the CDR3 is TGTGCCAGCAGCTTAGATCAGCAAGGGACCTACGAGCAGTACTTC. It codes for CASSLDQQGTYEQYF.

This clone was counted a single time. V gene TRBV4-2 combines with J gene TRBJ2-1, with 10 bases matching TRBD2. In germline, CDR1 is LGHNA, CDR2 YNFKEQ. J was trimmed by 4 bases and V by 4 bases; bases with no gene match: 7. This CDR3 is built from 16 residues. The CDR3 region is CASSPQPSGGYNEQFF. The CDR3 DNA reads TGTGCCAGCAGCCCACAACCTAGCGGGGGTTACAATGAGCAGTTCTTC.

The table lists this clone with a count of one. This chain connects TRBV7-6 to TRBJ1-6; 9 nucleotides align to TRBD1. V shed 6 bases and J 7 bases; nucleotides not matched to a gene: 4. The CDR3 contains 14 residues. The germline V gene has CDR1 SGHVS and CDR2 FNYEAQ. The chain's CDR3 is CASSSGQGNSPLHF. The CDR3 region has the DNA TGTGCCAGCAGTTCGGGACAGGGCAATTCACCCCTCCACTTT.

This chain links TRBV18 with TRBJ2-3, with D perhaps TRBD1 (5 bases). CDR3 length equals 15 residues. Germline V gene lookup returns CDR1 KGHSH and CDR2 LQKENI. Between the trimmed V and J ends, which lost 5 bases and 2 bases, there was a span of 14 bases. The chain's CDR3 is CASSRQSPITDTQYF. The CDR3 coding sequence is TGTGCCAGCTCAAGACAGAGCCCTATCACAGATACGCAGTATTTT.

The chain combines TRBV5-6 with TRBJ2-3, with 7 nucleotides matching TRBD1. The CDR3 has 17 amino acids. Germline CDR1 SGHDT, CDR2 YYEEEE. The junction had 14 bases not matched to a gene; V was cut back by 3 bases and J by 4 bases. In DNA, the CDR3 is TGTGCCAGCAGCTCGGGACAGCCGAGACTTTTCGCAGATACGCAGTATTTT. Protein: CASSSGQPRLFADTQYF.

This rearrangement joins TRBV21-1 to TRBJ1-6; the DNA was not used to check the table's D call, TRBD1. TRBV21-1 is a pseudogene. CDR3 length: 18 residues. The CDR3 coding sequence is TGTGCCAGCAGCAAAGACCCTTTCGACAGGGCCCTCCTCTCACCCCTCCACTTT. Its protein is CASSKDPFDRALLSPLHF.

This rearrangement joins TRBV4-3 to TRBJ1-1; a weak D match, TRBD1 (5 bases). Trimming removed 0 bases at V and 3 bases at J, with 14 bases between. Germline V gene lookup returns CDR1 LGHNA and CDR2 YSLEER. The CDR3 extends over 16 amino acids. CDR3 protein: CASSQERGWGYTEAFF. CDR3 sequence (DNA): TGCGCCAGCAGCCAAGAGAGGGGCTGGGGGTACACTGAAGCTTTCTTT.

This clone was detected only a few times. V and J are TRBV7-6 and TRBJ2-5, with 8 bases fitting TRBD1. This CDR3 region has 14 residues. Unmatched junction bases numbered 2, after V lost 5 bases and J lost 0 bases. Germline CDR1 and CDR2: SGHVS and FNYEAQ. CDR3 DNA sequence: TGTGCCAGCAGCCCGACAGGGGACCAAGAGACCCAGTACTTC. It codes for CASSPTGDQETQYF.

This clone has just one count. The chain employs TRBV4-2 and TRBJ2-3, with 9 nucleotides matching TRBD1. V lost 1 base to trimming and J lost 4 bases; unmatched junction nucleotides: 3. This CDR3 spans 15 amino acids. CDR1 is LGHNA, CDR2 YNFKEQ, per germline. The CDR3 DNA reads as TGTGCCAGCAGCCAAGGGGACAGGGTAGCAGATACGCAGTATTTT. It yields the protein CASSQGDRVADTQYF.

The J gene is TRBJ2-2, the V gene TRBV18, with 10 nucleotides matching TRBD2. V was pared by 6 bases and J by 2 bases, with 6 bases of the junction left unmatched. The CDR3 loop spans 16 amino acids. Per germline, CDR1 KGHSH and CDR2 LQKENI. CDR3 coding DNA: TGTGCCAGCTCGCCCCGGACTAGCGGAAACACCGGGGAGCTGTTTTTT. This gives the protein CASSPRTSGNTGELFF.

This clone has just one count. This sequence joins TRBV11-2 and TRBJ2-2; the D gene is possibly TRBD2 (5 bases). Trimming shortened V by 1 base and J by 1 base, and 13 bases separated the two germline ends. The germline CDR1 and CDR2 sequences are SGHAT and FQNNGV. The CDR3 extends over 17 amino acids. The chain's CDR3 is CASSLVVGGWNTGELFF. DNA for the CDR3: TGTGCCAGCAGCTTAGTTGTTGGCGGGTGGAACACCGGGGAGCTGTTTTTT.

The rearrangement joins TRBV7-9 to TRBJ1-2; D may be TRBD1 (5 bases). Germline V gene sequence: CDR1 SEHNR, CDR2 FQNEAQ (reference sequence). This CDR3 region has 15 residues. Trimming left V 5 bases short and J 6 bases short, with 19 bases between. As DNA, the CDR3 is TGTGCCAGCAGCCGACGTCCCGACAGCAGGGATGGCTACACCTTC. Residues: CASSRRPDSRDGYTF. The variable domain in full, completed from reference TRBV7-9 and TRBJ1-2, reads DTGVSQNPRHKITKRGQNVTFRCDPISEHNRLYWYRQTLGQGPEFLTYFQNEAQLEKSRLLSDRFSAERPKGSFSTLEIQRTEQGDSAMYLCASSRRPDSRDGYTFGSGTRLTVV.

The chain combines TRBV7-6 with TRBJ2-7; D uncertain. V lost 5 bases and J lost 4, with 18 bases in between. The CDR3 contains 15 residues. Germline V gene data show CDR1 as SGHVS and CDR2 as FNYEAQ. CDR3 nucleotide sequence: TGTGCCAGCAGCCCCCGAGAATTCTCAAAGTACGAGCAGTACTTC. It is translated as CASSPREFSKYEQYF.

This rearrangement joins TRBV6-1 to TRBJ1-2; no firm D call. The CDR3 length is 14 residues. The V end lost 3 bases, the J end lost 0 bases, and 8 bases lay between the germline ends. Germline V gives CDR1 MNHNS, CDR2 SASEGT. CDR3 loop: CASSDPGTNYGYTF. CDR3 nucleotides: TGTGCCAGCAGTGATCCCGGGACTAACTATGGCTACACCTTC.

The chain links TRBV2 to TRBJ2-2; tentatively, D is TRBD1 or TRBD2 (5 bases each). Germline V gives CDR1 SNHLY, CDR2 FYNNEI. This CDR3 comprises 14 residues. The V gene lost 4 bases and the J gene lost 3 bases, with 9 bases spanning the gap. The DNA for the CDR3 is TGTGCCAGCAGTGCCCTGGGGGACACCGGGGAGCTGTTTTTT. Translation gives CASSALGDTGELFF.

The chain has TRBV27 and TRBJ1-1, with TRBD1 matching 7 bases. Germline values: CDR1 MNHEY, CDR2 SMNVEV (reference sequence). The CDR3 runs 16 residues. V shed 6 bases, J shed 1 base, and the junction held 11 bases outside the gene matches. Here the CDR3 DNA reads TGTGCCAGCAGGCCGAGGGAGGGGGCTTGGAACACTGAAGCTTTCTTT. This encodes CASRPREGAWNTEAFF.